The clone carrying this TCR beta chain was detected many times. Its antigen remains unknown. TCRdb independently ran MiXCR on the multiplex PCR reads; one entry per CDR3 protein. The table shows tens of thousands of distinct CDR3 sequences, with about 20% occurring only once. This sample was taken from a study of breast tumors, draining lymph nodes, adjacent tissues. General observations from the study: The lymph node origin of tumor T cells was framed as consistent with a hypothesis, not demonstrated. Tumors had less TCR diversity than lymph nodes, more than nontumor tissue. Compared with basal-like, luminal-like tumors shared significantly more repertoire with nontumor tissue.

The lymph nodes were axillary draining lymph nodes from breast cancer patients. This TCR was recovered from a female donor with breast cancer. Some clones in this sample may be carry-over from other donors' samples. Sequenced material: axillary lymph node tissue.

The CDR3 loop reads CASSPSGGSTDTQYF. The CDR3 DNA sequence: TGTGCCAGCAGCCCTAGCGGGGGAAGCACAGATACGCAGTATTTT. The V gene is TRBV6-1, the J gene TRBJ2-3; 10 positions match TRBD2. The CDR3 runs 15 residues. Per the germline V gene, CDR1 is MNHNS and CDR2 is SASEGT. Trimming at V came to 6 bases and at J to 0 bases, leaving 3 bases not matched to a gene.